A single sample is the source of the 4 T cell receptor beta chains below, sequenced in a study of T cells in women clearing cervical HPV infection. Sequenced by immunoSEQ multiplex PCR; TCRdb stores in-frame clones only, minus some. The sample table includes approximately 38,000 clones. Sequencing used blood buffy coat. Source of these receptors: a woman aged 18-70 years with a cervical HPV16 infection that either progressed to CIN3+ or cleared (not recorded which).

Concerning this clone: The read halts 3 residues ahead of the CDR3 end, with the missing end drawn from the germline J gene. The chain links TRBV19 to TRBJ1-5; D is possibly TRBD1 (5 bases). The CDR3 covers 16 residues. V was cut by 2 bases and J by 4 bases, with 15 bases left in between. Germline CDR1 and CDR2: LNHDA and SQIVND (reference sequence). CDR3 DNA (partial): TGTGCCAGTAGTATATTCGGGGGTTACTCGAATCAGCCC. Its translation: CASSIFGGYSNQP. The entire CDR3 reads CASSIFGGYSNQPQHF.

Concerning this clone: The read falls 3 residues short of the CDR3 end, and the missing part is taken from the germline J gene. The chain couples TRBV30 to TRBJ2-7; D uncertain. V dropped 0 bases and J dropped 3 bases, with 6 bases sitting between them. Germline V gives CDR1 GTSNPN, CDR2 SVGIG (reference sequence). This CDR3 is built from 12 residues. The CDR3 sequence: CAWSVSSYEQYF. The covered CDR3 bases are TGTGCCTGGAGTGTGTCCAGCTACGAG.

In the case of this clone: Read data end 3 residues before the CDR3 end; the end is taken from the germline J gene. The V call is TRBV5-5, the J call TRBJ1-4; D gene ambiguous. The CDR3 contains 13 residues. CDR1 is SGHKS, CDR2 YYEKEE, per germline (reference sequence). The CDR3 bases that were read are TGTGCCAGCAGCTTGGGTGCTAATTCACCA. Translation gives CASSLGANSP. The full CDR3 is CASSLGANSPLFF.

Worth noting for this clone: The read halts 3 residues ahead of the CDR3 end, with the missing end drawn from the germline J gene. The rearrangement uses TRBV6-2 or TRBV6-3 and TRBJ2-3, with D possibly TRBD1 on 6 matching bases. Per germline, CDR1 MNHEY and CDR2 SVGEGT. Trimming cost V 2 bases and J 8 bases, with 11 bases left between them. The CDR3 extends over 13 amino acids. Partial CDR3 DNA: TGTGCCAGCAGTTACGGGACCAGGGGTACG. It is translated as CASSYGTRGT. The full-length CDR3 reads as CASSYGTRGTQYF.